This record concerns one T cell receptor beta chain sequence. These data come from a study of immune characterization of retroperitoneal liposarcoma. TCRdb independently ran MiXCR on the PCR reads; one entry per CDR3 protein. Here the sample spans 1,300 or so distinct CDR3 sequences, around 40% being singletons. The germline V gene encodes CDR1 MNHEY and CDR2 SMNVEV (reference sequence). V shed 7 bases and J shed 0 bases, with 23 bases lying between them. The CDR3 has 18 residues. The chain is built from TRBV27 and TRBJ2-3, with D perhaps matching TRBD1 (6 bases). The specimen was tumor tissue. The TCR sequence derives from a male donor with retroperitoneal liposarcoma. For the CDR3, the DNA is TGTGCCAGCATCCCCGCCCCGGTCGGACAGATGAGCACAGATACGCAGTATTTT. Its protein product is CASIPAPVGQMSTDTQYF.